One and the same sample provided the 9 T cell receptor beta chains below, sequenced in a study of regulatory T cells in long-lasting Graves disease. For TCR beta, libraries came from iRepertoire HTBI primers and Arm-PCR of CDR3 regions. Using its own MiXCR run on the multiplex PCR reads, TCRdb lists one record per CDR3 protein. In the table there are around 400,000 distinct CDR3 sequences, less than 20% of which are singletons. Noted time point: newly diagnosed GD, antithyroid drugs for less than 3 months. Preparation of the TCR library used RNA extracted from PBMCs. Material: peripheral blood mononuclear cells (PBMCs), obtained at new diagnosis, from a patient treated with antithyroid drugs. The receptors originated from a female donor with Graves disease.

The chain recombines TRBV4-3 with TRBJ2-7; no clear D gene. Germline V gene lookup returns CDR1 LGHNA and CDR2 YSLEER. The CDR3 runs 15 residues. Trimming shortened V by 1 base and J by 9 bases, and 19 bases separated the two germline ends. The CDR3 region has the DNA TGCGCCAGCAGCCAAGCCCACTTGAAGGACCTCGGGCAGTACTTC. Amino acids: CASSQAHLKDLGQYF.

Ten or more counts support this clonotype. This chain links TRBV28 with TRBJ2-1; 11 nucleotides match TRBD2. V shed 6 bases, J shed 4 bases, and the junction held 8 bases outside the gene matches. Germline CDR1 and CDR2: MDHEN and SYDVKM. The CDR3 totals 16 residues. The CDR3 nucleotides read TGTGCCAGCAGAAGTAGCCGACTAGCGGGATACAATGAGCAGTTCTTC. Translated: CASRSSRLAGYNEQFF. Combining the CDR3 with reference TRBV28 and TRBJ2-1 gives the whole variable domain DVKVTQSSRYLVKRTGEKVFLECVQDMDHENMFWYRQDPGLGLRLIYFSYDVKMKEKGDIPEGYSVSREKKERFSLILESASTNQTSMYLCASRSSRLAGYNEQFFGPGTRLTVL.

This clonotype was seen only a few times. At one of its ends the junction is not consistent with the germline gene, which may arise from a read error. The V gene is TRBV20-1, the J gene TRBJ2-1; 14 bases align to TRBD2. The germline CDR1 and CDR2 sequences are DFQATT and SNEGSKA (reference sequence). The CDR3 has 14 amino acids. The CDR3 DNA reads TGCAGTGCGCCACCGGGACTAGCGGGAGTGGCTGCGGTCTTC. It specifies CSAPPGLAGVAAVF.

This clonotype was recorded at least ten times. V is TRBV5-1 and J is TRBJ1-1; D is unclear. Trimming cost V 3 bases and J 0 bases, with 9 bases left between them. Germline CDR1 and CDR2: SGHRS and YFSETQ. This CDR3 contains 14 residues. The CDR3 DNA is TGCGCCAGCAGCTCCGAAGAATTGAACACTGAAGCTTTCTTT. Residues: CASSSEELNTEAFF.

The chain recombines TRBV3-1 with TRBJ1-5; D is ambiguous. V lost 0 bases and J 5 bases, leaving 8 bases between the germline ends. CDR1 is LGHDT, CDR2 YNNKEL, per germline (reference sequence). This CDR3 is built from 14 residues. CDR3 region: CASSQDGVYQPQHF. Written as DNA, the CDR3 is TGTGCCAGCAGCCAAGATGGGGTCTATCAGCCCCAGCATTTT.

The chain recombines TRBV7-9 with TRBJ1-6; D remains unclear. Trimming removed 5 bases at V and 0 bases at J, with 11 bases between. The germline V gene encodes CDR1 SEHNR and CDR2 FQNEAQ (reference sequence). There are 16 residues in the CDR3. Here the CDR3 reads CASSQDQSSYNSPLHF. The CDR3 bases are TGTGCCAGCAGCCAGGACCAGAGCTCCTATAATTCACCCCTCCACTTT.

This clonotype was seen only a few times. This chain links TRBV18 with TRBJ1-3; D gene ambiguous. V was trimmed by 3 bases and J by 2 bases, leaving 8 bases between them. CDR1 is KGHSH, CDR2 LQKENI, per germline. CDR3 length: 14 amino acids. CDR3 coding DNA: TGTGCCAGCTCACCCGACTCCCCTGGAAACACCATATATTTT. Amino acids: CASSPDSPGNTIYF.

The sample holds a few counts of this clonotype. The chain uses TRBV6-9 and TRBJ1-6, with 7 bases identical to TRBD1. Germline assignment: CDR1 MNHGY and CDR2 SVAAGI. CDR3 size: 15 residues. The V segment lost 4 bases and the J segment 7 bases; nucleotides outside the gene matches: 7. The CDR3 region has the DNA TGTGCCAGCAGTTCGCGCAGGGGGGAAAATTCACCCCTCCACTTT. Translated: CASSSRRGENSPLHF.

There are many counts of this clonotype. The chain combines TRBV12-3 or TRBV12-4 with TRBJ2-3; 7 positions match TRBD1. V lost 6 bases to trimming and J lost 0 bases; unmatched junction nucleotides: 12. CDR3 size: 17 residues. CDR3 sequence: CASSMGDRDPSTDTQYF. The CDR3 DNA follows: TGTGCCAGCAGCATGGGAGACAGGGACCCTAGCACAGATACGCAGTATTTT.